This T cell receptor beta chain was profiled in a study of T cell responses to AZD1222 COVID-19 vaccine. Overall study results and limits: Repertoires in all cases were sampled only once the peak T cell response had passed. CD4 TCRs covered the whole spike, strongest at regions 160-218 and 743-854.

For this clone: Its matching antigen is unknown.

TCRdb keeps only in-frame clones here, not all; method: immunoSEQ multiplex PCR. Of 100,000 or so clones in the sample, roughly 90% were seen once. The V end was cut by 3 bases, the J end by 10 bases, with 13 bases between. Germline CDR1 and CDR2: MNHNS and SASEGT. The CDR3 is 13 residues long. The clonotype originates from an adult in good health. The chain is built from TRBV6-1 and TRBJ1-5; tentatively, D is TRBD1 (5 bases). Sequenced material: peripheral blood, taken on day 0 of AZD1222 vaccination. For the CDR3, the DNA is TGTGCCAGCAGTGATTTGGGGGTGGGACCCCAGCATTTT. Amino acid sequence: CASSDLGVGPQHF.